These T cell receptor beta chains were read from a single sample in a study of T cells in Graves' hyperthyroidism and ophthalmopathy. One entry per CDR3 protein, called by TCRdb with MiXCR from the multiplex PCR reads. The sample carries around 540,000 distinct CDR3 sequences, roughly 50% recorded once. Material for sequencing was peripheral blood or thyroid tissue (not recorded which). These receptors originate from a woman aged 18-35 years with Graves' hyperthyroidism. The CDR3 runs from the conserved cysteine through the conserved F or W. The order of the fields is D gene, clone size, J gene, V gene, CDR3 protein, CDR3 DNA. The D gene is left open where the match is weak. Clone size is given for some rows only: seen once, a few or many times, or a class if the clone is expanded.

D gene: TRBD1
clone size: many
J gene: TRBJ1-2
V gene: TRBV29-1
CDR3 protein: CSAGGQGPYGYTF
CDR3 DNA: TGCAGCGCCGGGGGACAGGGCCCCTATGGCTACACCTTC

D gene: TRBD1
clone size: .
J gene: TRBJ2-7
V gene: TRBV7-9
CDR3 protein: CASSLGTGQREQYF
CDR3 DNA: TGTGCCAGCAGCCTAGGGACAGGGCAGCGCGAGCAGTACTTC

D gene: .
clone size: .
J gene: TRBJ1-1
V gene: TRBV12-3/TRBV12-4
CDR3 protein: CASSLRSQGYMNTEAFF
CDR3 DNA: TGTGCCAGCAGTTTGCGGTCACAGGGTTACATGAACACTGAAGCTTTCTTT

D gene: .
clone size: .
J gene: TRBJ1-5
V gene: TRBV20-1
CDR3 protein: CSASTGEGNQPQHF
CDR3 DNA: TGCAGTGCTAGTACTGGGGAAGGCAATCAGCCCCAGCATTTT

D gene: TRBD2
clone size: many
J gene: TRBJ2-5
V gene: TRBV9
CDR3 protein: CASSPQAGETQYF
CDR3 DNA: TGTGCCAGCAGCCCCCAAGCGGGGGAGACCCAGTACTTC

D gene: .
clone size: many
J gene: TRBJ2-7
V gene: TRBV29-1
CDR3 protein: CSAIYGYEQYF
CDR3 DNA: TGCAGCGCTATATATGGCTACGAGCAGTACTTC

D gene: .
clone size: .
J gene: TRBJ1-1
V gene: TRBV7-9
CDR3 protein: CASSSLDKGNTEAFF
CDR3 DNA: TGTGCCAGCAGCTCCCTTGATAAGGGGAACACTGAAGCTTTCTTT

D gene: .
clone size: .
J gene: TRBJ2-3
V gene: TRBV19
CDR3 protein: CASSILFVGTDTQYF
CDR3 DNA: TGTGCCAGTAGTATTCTGTTTGTAGGCACAGATACGCAGTATTTT

D gene: TRBD1
clone size: .
J gene: TRBJ1-5
V gene: TRBV20-1
CDR3 protein: CSAGRDRAKQPQHF
CDR3 DNA: TGCAGTGCTGGCCGGGACAGGGCTAAACAGCCCCAGCATTTT

D gene: .
clone size: many
J gene: TRBJ1-2
V gene: TRBV7-9
CDR3 protein: CASSPGSDYGYTF
CDR3 DNA: TGCGCCAGCAGCCCGGGCAGCGACTATGGCTACACCTTC